The source of this T cell receptor (beta chain) is a study of response to subunit inactivated influenza vaccine. The V segment lost 3 bases and the J segment 5 bases; nucleotides outside the gene matches: 12. The length of the CDR3 is 16 residues. The germline V gene has CDR1 SGHRS and CDR2 YFSETQ. Findings of the study overall: Few new T cells, the authors suggested, are recruited by each seasonal influenza vaccination.

The table lists this clonotype with a few counts. The antigen remains unidentified. TCRdb passed the RT-PCR reads through MiXCR, listing each CDR3 protein once. The table includes 710,000 or so distinct CDR3 sequences, 15% to 17% detected once. J is TRBJ1-1 and V is TRBV5-1; 8 positions agree with TRBD1. The sequenced sample was PBMCs from blood, obtained roughly 13 days after vaccination. This clonotype originated in a man aged 45-65 years who received an inactivated influenza vaccine. The CDR3 bases are TGCGCCAGCAGCTCTCCTGAAGGACAGGGTCGGACTGAAGCTTTCTTT. It translates to CASSSPEGQGRTEAFF.